These 10 T cell receptor beta chains came from one sample sequenced in a study of response to subunit inactivated influenza vaccine. Each CDR3 protein is one row after TCRdb ran MiXCR on the RT-PCR reads. Among roughly 500,000 distinct CDR3 sequences listed, approximately 15% were seen once. This specimen was CD4+ T cells sorted from PBMCs, taken roughly 24 months after vaccination. The receptors originated from a man between 50 and 69 years old who received an inactivated influenza vaccine.

The J gene is TRBJ2-7, the V gene TRBV28; a possible D gene is TRBD2 (7 bases). Germline loops: CDR1 MDHEN, CDR2 SYDVKM. V dropped 3 bases and J dropped 3 bases, with 12 bases sitting between them. The CDR3 totals 14 residues. CDR3 nucleotides: TGTGCCAGCAGTTTTCAAGGGGGGGGCTACGAGCAGTACTTC. It yields the protein CASSFQGGGYEQYF. Full variable domain (rest looked up from reference TRBV28 and TRBJ2-7): DVKVTQSSRYLVKRTGEKVFLECVQDMDHENMFWYRQDPGLGLRLIYFSYDVKMKEKGDIPEGYSVSREKKERFSLILESASTNQTSMYLCASSFQGGGYEQYFGPGTRLTVT.

The V gene is TRBV11-2, the J gene TRBJ2-3, with 7 nucleotides matching TRBD2. J gave up 4 bases and V 9 bases, and 10 bases lay outside the gene matches. CDR1 is SGHAT and CDR2 is FQNNGV in the germline V gene. This CDR3 spans 14 amino acids. CDR3 amino acids: CASREGEFADTQYF. As DNA, the CDR3 is TGTGCCAGTAGGGAGGGCGAGTTCGCAGATACGCAGTATTTT. Looking up the rest from reference TRBV11-2 and TRBJ2-3 gives the full variable domain: EAGVAQSPRYKIIEKRQSVAFWCNPISGHATLYWYQQILGQGPKLLIQFQNNGVVDDSQLPKDRFSAERLKGVDSTLKIQPAKLEDSAVYLCASREGEFADTQYFGPGTRLTVL.

In this sample, this clonotype turned up a few times. This rearrangement joins TRBV7-2 to TRBJ2-2; 10 bases line up with TRBD2. V dropped 1 base and J dropped 6; count of bases not matched to a gene: 2. CDR1 SGHTA and CDR2 FQGNSA come from the germline V gene. The CDR3 loop spans 15 amino acids. CDR3 coding DNA: TGTGCCAGCAGCTTAGATGGACTAGCGGCCGGGGAGCTGTTTTTT. Translating gives CASSLDGLAAGELFF.

The chain recombines TRBV6-1 with TRBJ1-1; the match to TRBD1 covers 8 bases. The CDR3 totals 15 residues. The germline gives CDR1 MNHNS, CDR2 SASEGT. V shed 6 bases and J 0 bases; nucleotides not matched to a gene: 6. CDR3 nucleotides: TGTGCCAGCAGGGAAAGGACAGGGCTGAACACTGAAGCTTTCTTT. It specifies CASRERTGLNTEAFF.

This clonotype was counted only a few times. The rearrangement links TRBV7-8 to TRBJ2-1; D gene ambiguous. The CDR3 is 13 residues long. Germline values: CDR1 SGHVS, CDR2 FQNEAQ. V was trimmed by 5 bases and J by 4 bases, leaving 9 bases between them. As DNA, the CDR3 is TGTGCCAGCAGCGCGAATGGGTACAATGAGCAGTTCTTC. Its translation is CASSANGYNEQFF.

This chain links TRBV20-1 with TRBJ2-3; either TRBD1 or TRBD2 may supply D (5 bases each). The CDR3 is 14 amino acids. V lost 6 bases and J 8 bases, leaving 21 bases between the germline ends. Germline V gene data show CDR1 as DFQATT and CDR2 as SNEGSKA (reference sequence). The CDR3: CSAPSPGMGPTQYF. The DNA for the CDR3 is TGCAGTGCCCCTAGCCCGGGGATGGGGCCTACGCAGTATTTT.

The chain joins TRBV20-1 to TRBJ2-3; 13 bases are a match to TRBD2. This CDR3 contains 15 residues. The V gene end was trimmed by 6 bases and the J gene end by 1 base; junction bases not matched to a gene: 4. CDR1 and CDR2 (germline): DFQATT, SNEGSKA (reference sequence). The CDR3 nucleotides read TGCAGTGCGAAAGGACTAGCGGGGGGCACAGATACGCAGTATTTT. The encoded protein is CSAKGLAGGTDTQYF.

This clonotype was observed a few times. DNA for the CDR3: TGTGCCAGCAGCAGGGCCGCGGGAATGGGGGCCAAAAACATTCAGTACTTC. Its translation is CASSRAAGMGAKNIQYF. The rearrangement uses TRBV21-1 and TRBJ2-4; the table's TRBD2 call for D was not verified on the DNA. TRBV21-1 is classified as a pseudogene. The CDR3 spans 17 residues.

This clonotype has just a few counts. The V and J genes are TRBV28 and TRBJ2-7; 9 nucleotides agree with TRBD1. The V gene's germline CDR1 is MDHEN and CDR2 SYDVKM. With V trimmed by 5 bases and J by 3 bases, 5 bases remained unmatched. CDR3 length: 14 amino acids. The CDR3 loop reads CASSPPDRGYEQYF. CDR3 nucleotide sequence: TGTGCCAGCAGTCCTCCGGACAGGGGCTACGAGCAGTACTTC.

This clonotype was counted between two and nine times. The chain recombines TRBV5-1 with TRBJ2-3, with a tentative D call TRBD2 (5 bases). This CDR3 is 14 amino acids long. V was clipped by 6 bases and J by 0 bases, with 11 bases between them. Germline V gene data show CDR1 as SGHRS and CDR2 as YFSETQ. This chain's CDR3 is CASTRGGSTDTQYF. The CDR3 region has the DNA TGCGCCAGCACCCGGGGTGGGAGCACAGATACGCAGTATTTT.